These T cell receptor beta chains were read from a single sample in a study of T cell changes during pregnancy in multiple sclerosis. Sequencing was performed with immunoSEQ multiplex PCR; in TCRdb, only in-frame clones are kept and a portion is missing. This table holds over 20,000 clones, roughly 87% found once. Specimen: CD8+ T cells from peripheral blood mononuclear cells, collected after pregnancy. The receptor source for this set is a female donor with multiple sclerosis, enrolled in a pregnancy study. Both conserved end residues are part of each CDR3. D genes are given only for firm matches. A row's size may be missing; if present it is once, few, many or a size class.

D gene	V gene	J gene	clone size	CDR3 protein	CDR3 DNA
TRBD2	TRBV19	TRBJ2-5	-	CASSGLAGAQETQYF	TGTGCCAGTAGTGGACTAGCGGGGGCCCAAGAGACCCAGTACTTC
TRBD2	TRBV9	TRBJ2-5	-	CASSEGLQETQYF	TGTGCCAGCAGCGAGGGACTACAAGAGACCCAGTACTTC
TRBD2	TRBV6-6	TRBJ2-7	once	CASSLTSESSYEQYF	TGTGCCAGCAGCCTGACTAGCGAAAGCTCCTACGAGCAGTACTTC
TRBD2	TRBV4-1	TRBJ2-1	-	CASSQVLRLAGSYNEQFF	TGCGCCAGCAGCCAAGTTCTTAGGCTAGCGGGTTCCTACAATGAGCAGTTCTTC
TRBD2	TRBV10-3	TRBJ2-1	once	CAISEATGGYNEQFF	TGTGCCATCAGTGAAGCAACGGGAGGGTACAATGAGCAGTTCTTC
TRBD2	TRBV6-4	TRBJ2-1	-	CASSGEAGGSYNEQFF	TGTGCCAGCAGTGGGGAAGCGGGAGGTTCCTACAATGAGCAGTTCTTC
-	TRBV4-3	TRBJ1-5	-	CASSQDWEGYGQPQHF	TGCGCCAGCAGCCAAGATTGGGAGGGCTACGGTCAGCCCCAGCATTTT
TRBD2	TRBV27	TRBJ2-7	-	CASSSQGTSGSYEQYF	TGTGCCAGCAGTTCCCAAGGGACTAGCGGGAGCTACGAGCAGTACTTC
TRBD1	TRBV7-9	TRBJ1-1	-	CASSLVWTGRTEAFF	TGTGCCAGCAGCTTAGTCTGGACAGGGCGAACTGAAGCTTTCTTT
-	TRBV14	TRBJ1-2	-	CASSQRRWGGPANYGYTF	TGTGCCAGCAGCCAAAGGCGATGGGGGGGGCCAGCTAACTATGGCTACACCTTC
TRBD1	TRBV5-1	TRBJ2-7	-	CASSGGTGGTVEYEQYF	TGCGCCAGCAGCGGCGGGACAGGGGGTACCGTAGAATACGAGCAGTACTTC
TRBD2	TRBV7-6	TRBJ2-4	-	CASSRLARGDIQYF	TGTGCCAGCAGCCGACTAGCCCGGGGGGACATTCAGTACTTC
TRBD2	TRBV28	TRBJ2-2	-	CASTQREGVQLFF	TGTGCCAGCACCCAACGGGAGGGGGTCCAGCTGTTTTTT
TRBD2	TRBV29-1	TRBJ2-3	-	CSVEVTTSGRSRTDTQYF	TGCAGCGTTGAGGTTACTACTAGCGGGAGATCTCGCACAGATACGCAGTATTTT
-	TRBV6-4	TRBJ2-2	medium-sized	CASSDAVRDTGELFF	TGTGCCAGCAGTGACGCGGTACGGGACACCGGGGAGCTGTTTTTT
TRBD1	TRBV15	TRBJ1-2	-	CATRDRGPFGYTF	TGTGCCACTAGGGACAGGGGCCCTTTTGGCTACACCTTC
-	TRBV28	TRBJ2-7	-	CASSYLGSDYEQYF	TGTGCCAGCAGTTACCTTGGGAGCGACTACGAGCAGTACTTC
TRBD2	TRBV9	TRBJ2-7	once	CASSTRTSGSYEQYF	TGTGCCAGCAGCACCCGGACTAGCGGGAGCTACGAGCAGTACTTC
TRBD1	TRBV6-4	TRBJ2-1	-	CASSELDREANEQFF	TGTGCCAGCAGTGAACTGGACAGGGAGGCCAATGAGCAGTTCTTC
-	TRBV9	TRBJ2-7	-	CASSVLDRPYEQYF	TGTGCCAGCAGCGTTCTAGACAGACCCTACGAGCAGTACTTC
TRBD2	TRBV28	TRBJ2-1	-	CASSLYGTSGREDEQFF	TGTGCCAGCAGTTTATACGGGACTAGCGGGAGGGAGGATGAGCAGTTCTTC
-	TRBV7-9	TRBJ2-7	-	CASSSLRGDRHEQYF	TGTGCCAGCAGCTCCCTCAGGGGGGATAGGCACGAGCAGTACTTC
TRBD1	TRBV5-4	TRBJ1-2	-	CASSPPTGPHGYTF	TGTGCCAGCAGCCCCCCGACAGGGCCCCATGGCTACACCTTC
-	TRBV7-3	TRBJ2-5	-	CASSSYGGEETQYF	TGTGCCAGCAGCTCCTACGGCGGGGAAGAGACCCAGTACTTC
-	TRBV7-9	TRBJ1-1	-	CASSLARDEAFF	TGTGCCAGCAGCTTAGCGCGAGATGAAGCTTTCTTT
-	TRBV10-3	TRBJ2-3	-	CATLAWPDTQYF	TGTGCCACCCTCGCTTGGCCAGATACGCAGTATTTT
TRBD1	TRBV7-2	TRBJ2-3	-	CASSPGGRSDTQYF	TGTGCCAGCAGCCCAGGGGGCAGGTCAGATACGCAGTATTTT
-	TRBV28	TRBJ2-1	-	CASSLLAFSSYNEQFF	TGTGCCAGCAGTTTACTTGCCTTTAGCTCCTACAATGAGCAGTTCTTC
TRBD1	TRBV30	TRBJ1-4	-	CAWQTGESEKLFF	TGTGCCTGGCAGACAGGGGAGAGTGAAAAACTGTTTTTT
-	TRBV4-1	TRBJ2-1	-	CASSRWTLSWGEQFF	TGCGCCAGCAGCCGTTGGACTTTATCTTGGGGTGAGCAGTTCTTC
-	TRBV28	TRBJ2-1	-	CASSLPTDGGNEQFF	TGTGCCAGCAGTTTACCCACAGACGGAGGCAATGAGCAGTTCTTC
TRBD1	TRBV9	TRBJ1-4	-	CASSDGQGSGEKLFF	TGTGCCAGCAGCGACGGACAGGGTTCGGGGGAAAAACTGTTTTTT
TRBD2	TRBV27	TRBJ2-7	-	CASPAGSGRLEQYF	TGTGCCAGCCCTGCGGGAAGCGGGAGACTCGAGCAGTACTTC
-	TRBV13	TRBJ2-7	-	CASSLLGPVEQYF	TGTGCCAGCAGCTTATTGGGGCCCGTCGAGCAGTACTTC
TRBD1	TRBV30	TRBJ2-1	-	CAWSVTGDEQFF	TGTGCCTGGAGTGTCACAGGGGATGAGCAGTTCTTC
-	TRBV11-1	TRBJ2-7	-	CASSLFEGEPYEQYF	TGTGCCAGCAGCTTATTTGAGGGGGAGCCCTACGAGCAGTACTTC
TRBD2	TRBV7-3	TRBJ2-1	-	CASSLGPSGRGEQFF	TGTGCCAGCAGCTTAGGGCCTAGCGGTCGGGGGGAGCAGTTCTTC
TRBD1	TRBV5-1	TRBJ2-5	-	CASHRFRDRGRGETQYF	TGCGCCAGCCACAGGTTCCGGGACAGGGGGCGCGGGGAGACCCAGTACTTC
-	TRBV15	TRBJ1-1	-	CATSRGDTEAFF	TGTGCCACCAGCAGAGGCGACACTGAAGCTTTCTTT
-	TRBV6-6	TRBJ1-6	-	CASSPDSYNSPLHF	TGTGCCAGCAGTCCGGACAGCTATAATTCACCCCTCCACTTT
-	TRBV6-1	TRBJ2-7	-	CASSEALGPVTYEQYF	TGTGCCAGCAGTGAAGCGTTGGGGCCCGTTACCTACGAGCAGTACTTC
TRBD2	TRBV4-1	TRBJ2-7	-	CASSQLAGGTYEQYF	TGCGCCAGCAGCCAACTAGCGGGAGGCACCTACGAGCAGTACTTC
-	TRBV15	TRBJ1-1	-	CATSRNRGGTEAFF	TGTGCCACCAGCAGAAACCGAGGTGGGACTGAAGCTTTCTTT
TRBD1	TRBV6-6	TRBJ1-1	-	CASSYPGQGARTEAFF	TGTGCCAGCAGTTATCCGGGACAGGGGGCTCGCACTGAAGCTTTCTTT
-	TRBV4-1	TRBJ2-3	-	CASSQDEGFRRPPDTQYF	TGCGCCAGCAGCCAAGATGAAGGGTTTCGGAGGCCCCCAGATACGCAGTATTTT
-	TRBV13	TRBJ2-1	-	CASREGSYNEQFF	TGTGCCAGCAGGGAGGGCTCCTACAATGAGCAGTTCTTC
TRBD2	TRBV28	TRBJ2-3	-	CASSSRTSGEWSDTQYF	TGTGCCAGCAGTTCTAGGACTAGCGGGGAATGGTCAGATACGCAGTATTTT
-	TRBV4-1	TRBJ2-7	-	CASSQGVSSASWEQYF	TGCGCCAGCAGCCAAGGGGTGTCTAGCGCGAGTTGGGAGCAGTACTTC
-	TRBV25-1	TRBJ2-1	-	CASIKQAGEQFF	TGTGCCAGCATCAAACAAGCGGGTGAGCAGTTCTTC
TRBD1	TRBV11-2	TRBJ2-2	once	CASSFPRGYNTGELFF	TGTGCCAGCAGCTTTCCCAGGGGGTACAACACCGGGGAGCTGTTTTTT
-	TRBV19	TRBJ1-4	-	CASSSLKFGTNEKLFF	TGTGCCAGTAGTTCCCTGAAGTTCGGGACTAATGAAAAACTGTTTTTT